This paragraph reports one T cell receptor (beta chain). What antigen it recognizes has not been identified. The record has no base qualities; no much larger clone is one base away. Its CDR3 holds 17 amino acids, cysteine through phenylalanine. Here the CDR3 DNA is all that survives: 51 bases in frame from base 1. The protocol used for the library was the immunoSEQ multiplex PCR assay. The multiplex PCR relied on a mix of 60 forward primers for TCR Vbeta segments and 13 reverse primers for TCR Jbeta segments. The CDR3 region of rearranged TCR beta genes was amplified from genomic DNA by a multiplex PCR assay. The Illumina HiSeq System was used to sequence the amplified TCR beta libraries as 87-base-pair reads. The source study handled its data this way. A later analysis tallied 75 million to 95 million unique TCR beta chains across the roughly 610 repertoires, and approximately 12 million of those chains were shared by two or more donors. Raw reads were error-corrected and collapsed into unique sequences by a nearest-neighbor algorithm in which closely related sequences were merged to remove PCR and sequencing errors. To assign V, D and J gene segments, CDR3 sequences were aligned to IMGT reference sequences. For a sequence to be retained, a match of at least six nucleotides was required to both a V gene segment and a J gene segment. Rearrangements were classified as productive when the CDR3 lacked stop codons and remained in frame with V and J, and all other rearrangements were classified as non-productive. Following IMGT convention, CDR3 was defined as the stretch from the second conserved V-encoded cysteine up to the conserved J-encoded phenylalanine. In an earlier analysis of more than 550 of the donors, sequences lacking an unambiguous match to a single V gene segment were excluded. In an earlier analysis of several hundred of the donors, V segments were called functional above 56.7% productive rearrangements and were called segregating when the between-donor standard deviation exceeded 5%. A statistical classification framework was developed to diagnose cytomegalovirus status using the catalog of TCR beta chain sequences. A later analysis assigned V and J genes by comparing TCR nucleotide sequences with IMGT/GENE-DB human TR gene sequences. The TCRdist pipeline was used in a later analysis to assign CDR3 sequences and most-parsimonious VDJ recombination scenarios. A later analysis defined each TCR beta chain by its CDR3 amino acid sequence plus V-gene family, and excluded reads lacking a unique V-gene family. A later analysis removed 592 highly shared, low-generation-probability nucleotide sequences to deal with suspected cross-contamination and a sequencing artifact. In a later analysis, a clonal expansion index for each public chain was calculated from normalized within-repertoire ranks of inferred template counts. Generation probabilities in a later analysis came from a VDJ recombination model fitted to out-of-frame rearrangements, and those results were checked against IGoR. Hypergeometric tests were used in a later analysis to score TCR-TCR, TCR-HLA and TCR-CMV co-occurrence, with a repertoire-size bias correction applied to the TCR pairs. In a later analysis, false discovery rates were estimated by permuting HLA or CMV assignments 20 times. In a later analysis, co-occurring TCRs were grouped using DBSCAN, with TCRdist sequence similarity added in when clustering inside HLA-allele-positive subsets. Co-occurrence clustering excluded repertoires with fewer than 30,000 or more than 120,000 public chains, plus five with anomalous nucleotide sharing. TCRdb re-hosts the immuneACCESS table, in-frame sequences only. Its copies lack some clones; in the studies checked, an unresolved V gene accounts for under half of them, and the cause for the rest is not known. V and J calls and clone size follow that table, whereas D and trimming were derived from the DNA. For this sample there are about 90,000 clones; about three quarters appear just once. The ten largest clones take up 4.6% of the sample.

The sample comes from a study of cytomegalovirus exposure and HLA in healthy donors (dated by TCRdb to about 2017). Turning to the overall study: According to an earlier analysis of 450 to 650 of the donors, roughly 180 million T cells yielded 120 million or so unique TCR beta sequences and approximately 280 Gb of sequence data. The number of typed donors differed by locus: about 629-630 for A, B, C, DRB1 and DQB1; approximately 520 for DQA1; roughly 600 for DPA1; and some 450 for DPB1. The study aimed to test whether signatures of past pathogen exposure could be identified by cataloging public T cell receptors. The later analysis used no new phenotypic data to find candidate immune exposures, relying instead on TCR beta sequences and their occurrence across donors. Class I and class II HLA loci were covered by the typing at four-digit resolution. Alongside the repertoire data, information on donor age, sex, ethnicity and CMV serostatus was compiled. The study combined high-throughput TCR immunosequencing, statistical association of individual TCRs with disease status, and machine learning to predict cytomegalovirus infection status. In a later analysis, previously published TCR beta repertoires from several hundred donors were re-analyzed and high-resolution HLA genotyping was added so that TCR occurrence patterns could be studied. The study profiled the T cell repertoires of under 700 subjects by immunosequencing and related them to cytomegalovirus serostatus. To decide whether each TCR beta V gene segment behaved as functional or pseudogenic, an earlier analysis of over 500 of the donors relied on high-throughput TCR beta sequencing. Among 300 to 500 genotyped donors of the cohort, an average of approximately 240,000 unique TCR beta nucleotide sequences was sequenced per donor, of which about 18% were non-productive. In addition to the first cohort of hundreds of subjects, a separate validation cohort of approximately 130 different subjects was used. Because of strong linkage in the cohort, roughly five DR-DQ haplotypes were treated as single units for association and clustering. Of the 398 genotyped donors, 81% fell in the genetic ancestry cluster associated with self-reported Caucasian donors. Genome-wide SNP genotypes for about 65% of the 666 donors were used in a later genetic analysis, which treated that subset as a discovery cohort. Every discovery cohort repertoire had been produced on one sequencing platform. Approximately 310 gigabases of sequencing data and about 92 million unique TCR sequences made up an early release that covered 500 to 650 HLA-typed donors.

The cohort was made up of 500 to 850 healthy bone marrow donors. At the time of sampling, every cohort member was nominally healthy, though immune exposures that went unrecorded were likely present. The donor tested CMV seropositive, placing the donor among the 290 or so seropositive members of the cohort. Each donor provided a peripheral blood sample, and peripheral blood mononuclear cells were used for TCR beta sequencing. The Qiagen DNeasy Blood Extraction Kit was used to extract genomic DNA from the blood cell samples. General conclusions and limits of the study: Broadly in line with IMGT annotations, most TCR beta V segments showed up in productive rearrangements about 87% or about 30% of the time in an earlier analysis of about 500 of the donors. A later analysis associated 16,951 TCR beta sequences with specific HLA alleles at a false discovery rate of 0.05. The classifier was reported to diagnose cytomegalovirus status with high specificity and sensitivity in both the original cohort and the validation cohort. The earlier analysis of almost 600 of the donors excluded 15 to 20 rarely observed V segments, including chromosome 9 orphons, because counts were too low. In a later analysis, most CMV-associated TCR beta chains were found to appear HLA-restricted, with HLA associations seemingly driven largely by CMV exposure. This cohort had only TCR beta chains sequenced, and the lack of alpha or paired-chain data limited which features could be detected. Compared with equally common non-associated chains, HLA-associated TCR beta chains in a later analysis were more clonally expanded and had lower generation probabilities. Linkage disequilibrium might explain the correlated functional status among segregating V segments, but an unknown experimental factor could not be ruled out. For the cohort, immune exposure information was limited to CMV serostatus. Because HLA typing was unavailable for some donors at each locus, only the typed subset was used in association tests. A further reported finding was that TCR beta sequences accurately predicted the HLA-A and HLA-B alleles for most subjects in the first cohort. The presence/absence analyses assumed that sequencing depth was roughly uniform across donors, and that assumption may not be true. The sequencing pipeline was judged likely to have produced a cluster of highly shared sequence variants as a technical artifact. The study listed 164 TCR beta chains as associated with cytomegalovirus. A few of the identified cytomegalovirus-associated TCR beta chains were confirmed in vitro to be specific for cytomegalovirus antigens. A later genetic analysis reported fewer N-insertions in productive TCRs among donors in an Asian-associated ancestry cluster than the roughly 640-donor mean. Strong co-occurrence of HLA alleles, especially DR and DQ, made assigning TCR associations to individual alleles difficult. While some public TCRs were present in many individuals, most TCR sequences turned up only very rarely across donors. Some IMGT-functional V segments, including TRBV6-2 and TRBV6-3, could not be told apart with the 87-base-pair reads, so those segments were excluded. V-gene and J-gene trimming of TCR beta chains was associated with a missense DCLRE1C variant in a later genetic analysis, and the association was replicated in an independent cohort. Several of the top co-occurrence clusters appeared to be linked to parvovirus B19, influenza, CMV and Epstein-Barr virus, according to a later analysis. The authors suggested that the approach could potentially be generalized to other disease states and immunological phenotypes. According to a later analysis, TCR association rates differed among HLA loci, with DRB1 alleles showing the most associated TCRs and HLA-C alleles showing the fewest.

The TCR was taken from a woman between 35 and 50 years old in good health and CMV-seropositive. The chain was built from TRBV21-1 and TRBJ2-1; TRBD1 is the table's D call, not checked against the DNA. TRBV21-1 represents a pseudogene. Specimen: PBMCs. The CDR3 protein: CASSRWGLTSSYNEQFF. The bases are TGTGCCAGCAGCAGGTGGGGGCTGACGAGCTCCTACAATGAGCAGTTCTTC.